Detailed here is one TCR beta chain. From around 530 ng of total RNA, TCR beta-specific cDNA was reverse-transcribed using a constant-region primer. Researchers made the TCR beta libraries by running three nested multiplex PCR rounds with slightly modified ARM-PCR. Rounds one and two of PCR, each of 9 to 11 cycles, were primed with TRBV1-TRBV30 forward primers and a C-beta reverse primer. TCRdb redid the calling of the multiplex PCR reads with MiXCR, one entry per CDR3 protein. This table holds about 54,000 distinct CDR3 sequences, 70% to 80% found once. The CDR3 covers 13 residues. Germline V gives CDR1 SGHNT, CDR2 YYREEE (reference sequence). It was from around 20-30 mg of unsorted bulk tissue that RNA and DNA were co-extracted. The sample comes from a study of tumor-infiltrating lymphocytes in primary liver carcinoma.

The origin of this receptor is a man in his forties with primary liver carcinoma and hepatitis B virus infection. The sequencing sample was made of liver tumor tissue from sampling region 2. Subset specified: tumor region T2, inferior pole. The rearrangement uses TRBV5-4 and TRBJ1-1; perhaps TRBD1 as D (6 bases). The chain's CDR3 is CAIRGAPGTEAFF. The DNA of the CDR3 is TGTGCTATTAGGGGGGCGCCGGGTACTGAAGCTTTCTTT.